This TCR beta chain was identified in a study of post-analysis software for immune sequencing data. The wider study: The patients showed relapsing-remitting, secondary progressive and progressive-relapsing multiple sclerosis courses.

Study results and caveats: Multiple sclerosis patients showed significantly lower normalized Chao1 diversity than controls did. There were roughly 5 TRBV segments more frequent in patients than controls, and TRBV5-6, TRBV5-1 and TRBV20-1 were among them.

Researchers reported that TCR beta cDNA libraries carried unique molecular identifiers. cDNA molecules numbering 450,000 to 650,000 came from around 1 to 10 million T cells. TCRdb re-derived calls from the PCR reads in MiXCR, one entry per CDR3 protein. The sample contains hundreds of thousands of distinct CDR3 sequences, less than 35% of which appear only once. With 7 bases clipped from V and 5 bases from J, the junction kept 5 bases outside the gene matches. Germline loops: CDR1 SNHLY, CDR2 FYNNEI. The CDR3 is 14 amino acids. The table lists this clonotype with a few counts. Its specificity is unknown.

The receptor's source is a girl aged 10-17 years with multiple sclerosis. This rearrangement joins TRBV2 to TRBJ2-3, with 11 bases that match TRBD2. The sample consisted of blood. Written as DNA, the CDR3 is TGTGCCAGCACCGAGACTAGCGGGATAGATACGCAGTATTTT. Translated, it gives CASTETSGIDTQYF.